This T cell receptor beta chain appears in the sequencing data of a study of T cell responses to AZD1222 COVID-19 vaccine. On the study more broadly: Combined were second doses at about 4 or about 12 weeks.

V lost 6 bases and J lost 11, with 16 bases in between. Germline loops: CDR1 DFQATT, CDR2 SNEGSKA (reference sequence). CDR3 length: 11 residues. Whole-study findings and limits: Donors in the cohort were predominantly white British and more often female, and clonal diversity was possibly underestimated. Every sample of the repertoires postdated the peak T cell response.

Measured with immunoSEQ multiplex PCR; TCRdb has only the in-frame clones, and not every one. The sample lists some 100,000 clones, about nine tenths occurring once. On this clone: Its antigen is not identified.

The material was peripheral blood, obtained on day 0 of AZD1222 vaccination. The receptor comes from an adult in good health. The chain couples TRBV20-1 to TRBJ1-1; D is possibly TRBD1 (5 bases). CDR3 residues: CSAPTGTWAFF. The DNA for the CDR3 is TGCAGTGCCCCTACGGGGACTTGGGCTTTCTTT.